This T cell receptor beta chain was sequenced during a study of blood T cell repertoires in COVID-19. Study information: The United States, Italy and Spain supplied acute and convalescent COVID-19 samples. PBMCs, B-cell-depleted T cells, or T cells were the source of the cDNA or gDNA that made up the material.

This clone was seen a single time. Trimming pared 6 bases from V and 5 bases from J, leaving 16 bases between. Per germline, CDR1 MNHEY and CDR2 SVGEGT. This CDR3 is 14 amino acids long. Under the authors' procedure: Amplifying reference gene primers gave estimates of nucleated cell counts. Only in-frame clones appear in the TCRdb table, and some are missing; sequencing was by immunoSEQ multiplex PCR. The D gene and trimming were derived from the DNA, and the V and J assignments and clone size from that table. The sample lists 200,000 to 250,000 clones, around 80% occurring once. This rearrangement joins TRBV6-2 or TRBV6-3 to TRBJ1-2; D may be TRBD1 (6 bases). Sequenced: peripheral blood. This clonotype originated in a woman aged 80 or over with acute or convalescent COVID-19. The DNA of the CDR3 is TGTGCCAGCAGCTTACAGGGAAGCTCATATGGCTACACCTTC. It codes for CASSLQGSSYGYTF.